One sample yielded the 5 T cell receptor beta chains listed below, sequenced in a study of preoperative IRX-2 immunotherapy in early breast cancer. The table came from immunoSEQ multiplex PCR; TCRdb's copy has only in-frame clones and leaves some out. The sample lists tens of thousands of clones; about four fifths were seen once. As to treatment: preoperative locoregional IRX-2 cytokine immunotherapy. Sequencing used lymph node tissue, obtained before IRX-2 immunotherapy. The receptors were sampled from a human donor with breast cancer.

The rearrangement links TRBV19 to TRBJ1-4, with D perhaps matching TRBD1 (5 bases). The CDR3 covers 16 residues. Trimming stripped 3 bases from V and 6 bases from J, with 17 bases between. Germline CDR1 and CDR2: LNHDA and SQIVND (reference sequence). DNA for the CDR3: TGTGCCAGTAGTATTGGGGCCTCCCCCCTATATGAAAAACTGTTTTTT. It encodes CASSIGASPLYEKLFF.

The chain joins TRBV6-8 to TRBJ1-2; unclear D gene. CDR1 is MNHGY, CDR2 SAAAGT, per germline. The CDR3 spans 13 residues. The V end lost 2 bases, the J end lost 7 bases, and 11 bases lay between the germline ends. CDR3 residues: CASSYGGLGGYTF. In DNA, the CDR3 is TGTGCCAGCAGTTACGGCGGGTTGGGTGGCTACACCTTC.

This clone was observed a few times. This chain uses TRBV30 with TRBJ1-4, with D hard to call. The germline V gene has CDR1 GTSNPN and CDR2 SVGIG (reference sequence). The CDR3 is made up of 12 amino acids. V lost 2 bases and J lost 7, with 8 bases in between. The CDR3: CAWSKAGEKLFF. DNA for the CDR3: TGTGCCTGGAGTAAGGCGGGTGAAAAACTGTTTTTT.

V is TRBV10-2 and J is TRBJ2-5; 12 positions agree with TRBD2. Germline-derived CDR1 and CDR2 are WSHSY and SAAADI. The CDR3 spans 14 residues. V lost 10 bases, J lost 5 bases, and 8 bases stayed unmatched. CDR3 in DNA: TGCGCCACCAGACTAGCGGGGGCCGCGGAGACCCAGTACTTC. Amino acid sequence: CATRLAGAAETQYF.

This chain joins TRBV7-6 and TRBJ1-1; 7 bases match TRBD1. The junction had 9 bases not matched to a gene; V was cut back by 5 bases and J by 0 bases. Germline V gives CDR1 SGHVS, CDR2 FNYEAQ. This CDR3 region has 16 residues. The chain's CDR3 is CASSPSPRGMNTEAFF. The DNA of the CDR3 is TGTGCCAGCAGCCCGAGCCCCAGGGGGATGAACACTGAAGCTTTCTTT.